This entry concerns a single T cell receptor (beta chain). The target antigen is unknown. Trimming cost V 5 bases and J 3 bases, with 13 bases left between them. This CDR3 is 15 amino acids long. Germline CDR1 KGHSH, CDR2 LQKENI. With random hexamers, reverse transcription was performed on about 0.5 to 1 ug of RNA. TCRdb independently ran MiXCR on the immunoSEQ multiplex PCR reads; one entry per CDR3 protein. The sample consists of some 180,000 distinct CDR3 sequences, just under 95% of them appearing once. The sample is drawn from a study of CD8 T cells in Susac syndrome. Across the study: Treatment status at blood draw for the Susac syndrome patients was therapy-naive, corticosteroids, or intravenous immunoglobulin alone. Regarding the study as a whole: The CD4+ T cell repertoires of Susac syndrome were found to show no clonal expansion.

Material for sequencing was CD4+ T cells from PBMCs. The receptor comes from a human donor with Susac syndrome. The gene calls are TRBV18 and TRBJ2-2, with a tentative D call TRBD2 (7 bases). CDR3: CASSSTGRDTGELFF. As DNA, the CDR3 is TGTGCCAGCTCATCAACAGGGAGGGACACCGGGGAGCTGTTTTTT.